This record concerns one T cell receptor (beta chain) sequence. No antigen is known for it. The CDR3 has 14 residues. The germline V gene encodes CDR1 SGHKS and CDR2 YYEKEE (reference sequence). V shed 4 bases and J 2 bases; nucleotides not matched to a gene: 5. This specimen belongs to a study of OX40 agonist ivuxolimab in advanced cancers. General study findings and limits: Normalized T-cell clonal expansion was also low in a subset of nonresponders. The antigen specificity of the peripheral T cells (those that were expanded) was not determined. Clonal expansion among partial responders at 0.1-3.0 mg/kg ranked near the lowest.

The assay was immunoSEQ multiplex PCR, and TCRdb's table has in-frame clones only and misses some. The profile covers some 70,000 clones, with around nine tenths appearing a single time and 1.1% taken by the ten largest. This receptor was obtained from an adult with an advanced solid tumor such as melanoma, head and neck, liver or kidney cancer. Sequencing was performed on CD4+ or CD8+ T cells sorted from blood, taken in a trial of the OX40 agonist ivuxolimab. The V and J genes are TRBV5-5 and TRBJ1-2, with 7 nucleotides matching TRBD1. CDR3 nucleotide sequence: TGTGCCAGCAGCCTCCGGGACAGAAACTATGGCTACACCTTC. Protein sequence: CASSLRDRNYGYTF.